These 17 T cell receptor beta chains came from one sample sequenced in a study of CD8+CD57+ T cells in acquired aplastic anemia. Genomic DNA templated the TCR beta VDJ and CDR3 profiling. Using its own MiXCR run on the reads, TCRdb lists one record per CDR3 protein. The sample holds tens of thousands of distinct CDR3 sequences, roughly two thirds seen once. Sequenced sample: sorted CD4+, CD8+, or CD8+CD57+ T cells (not recorded which) from PBMCs. The origin of the receptors is a human donor in good health, serving as a control.

The V and J genes are TRBV10-3 and TRBJ1-4; D may be TRBD1 (5 bases). CDR1 and CDR2 (germline): ENHRY, SYGVKD. V was trimmed by 5 bases and J by 5 bases, leaving 9 bases between them. The CDR3 has 13 residues. Written as DNA, the CDR3 is TGTGCCATCAGTAGAGGGGACAATGAAAAACTGTTTTTT. Protein product: CAISRGDNEKLFF.

This chain connects TRBV11-2 to TRBJ2-7; maybe TRBD2 (5 bases). CDR1 and CDR2 (germline): SGHAT, FQNNGV. The CDR3 covers 14 residues. Trimming shortened V by 6 bases and J by 5 bases, and 17 bases separated the two germline ends. The CDR3 DNA is TGTGCCAGCAGTATTAGGAGGTCGCCGGACGAGCAGTACTTC. Its protein product is CASSIRRSPDEQYF.

V and J are TRBV2 and TRBJ1-4; 11 positions match TRBD1. CDR3 size: 15 residues. The V gene end was trimmed by 7 bases and the J gene end by 10 bases; junction bases not matched to a gene: 11. Germline CDR1 SNHLY, CDR2 FYNNEI. For the CDR3, the DNA is TGTGCCAGCACTATGGGCCGGGACAGGGGGTCAAAACTGTTTTTT. Translating gives CASTMGRDRGSKLFF.

This sequence joins TRBV19 and TRBJ2-5; 12 nucleotides agree with TRBD2. This CDR3 is built from 15 residues. Germline V gene sequence: CDR1 LNHDA, CDR2 SQIVND (reference sequence). V lost 8 bases to trimming and J lost 5 bases; unmatched junction nucleotides: 9. The CDR3, as DNA: TGTGCCAGTTCTCCAGGGACTAGCGGGTCGGAGACCCAGTACTTC. Translated, it gives CASSPGTSGSETQYF.

This clonotype was recorded many times. The rearrangement uses TRBV9 and TRBJ2-1; 9 bases are shared with TRBD2. The germline CDR1 and CDR2 sequences are SGDLS and YYNGEE. J lost 6 bases, V lost 3 bases, and 7 bases had no gene match. The CDR3 loop spans 15 amino acids. CDR3 DNA sequence: TGTGCCAGCAGCGCCCCAGCGGGGGGAGTCAATGAGCAGTTCTTC. Protein: CASSAPAGGVNEQFF.

The chain has TRBV13 and TRBJ2-3, with D perhaps matching TRBD2 (6 bases). Germline loops: CDR1 PRHDT, CDR2 FYEKMQ (reference sequence). With 1 base removed from V and 4 bases from J, the gap between germline ends came to 12 bases. There are 15 residues in the CDR3. CDR3 bases: TGTGCCAGCAGCTTAGACCGGAGGGGATCAGATACGCAGTATTTT. It is translated as CASSLDRRGSDTQYF.

The genes are TRBV15 and TRBJ1-2, with D unresolved. CDR3 length equals 14 residues. Germline loops: CDR1 LNHNV, CDR2 YYDKDF (reference sequence). V gave up 0 bases and J gave up 8 bases, with 13 bases separating them. CDR3 in DNA: TGTGCCACCAGCAGAGATCCCCAGACCGGGGGCTACACCTTC. It is translated as CATSRDPQTGGYTF.

This chain uses TRBV29-1 with TRBJ1-2; 7 positions match TRBD1. CDR3 length: 14 residues. V lost 0 bases to trimming and J lost 8 bases; unmatched junction nucleotides: 9. Germline V CDR1 and CDR2: SQVTM, ANQGSEA. CDR3 sequence reads: CSVEEWTGPKGYTF. The CDR3 nucleotides are TGCAGCGTTGAAGAGTGGACAGGTCCAAAAGGCTACACCTTC.

This chain joins TRBV2 and TRBJ1-2; no clear D gene. V was trimmed by 8 bases and J by 5 bases, leaving 12 bases between them. CDR1 is SNHLY, CDR2 FYNNEI, per germline. CDR3 length: 12 residues. The CDR3: CASVVADYGYTF. The CDR3 nucleotides are TGTGCCAGCGTCGTGGCTGATTATGGCTACACCTTC.

This clonotype has a single count. CDR3 in DNA: TGTGCCACCAGCAGAGTCGCGAGCAGCACAGATACGCAGTATTTT. It encodes CATSRVASSTDTQYF. V is TRBV15 and J is TRBJ2-3, with no clear D. V lost 1 base to trimming and J lost 0 bases, with 8 bases between them. CDR3 length: 15 amino acids. CDR1 and CDR2 (germline): LNHNV, YYDKDF (reference sequence).

The chain links TRBV24-1 to TRBJ2-5; 11 positions agree with TRBD1. Per germline, CDR1 KGHDR and CDR2 SFDVKD. The CDR3 is 16 amino acids. V gave up 2 bases and J gave up 5 bases; unmatched junction bases: 6. CDR3 in amino acids: CATSDWDRGATETQYF. In DNA form, the CDR3 reads TGTGCCACCAGTGATTGGGACAGGGGGGCTACGGAGACCCAGTACTTC.

The genes are TRBV6-1 and TRBJ2-7; 7 bases are a match to TRBD1. Looked up from germline, CDR1 is MNHNS and CDR2 is SASEGT. The length of the CDR3 is 16 residues. After removal of 4 bases from V and 2 bases from J, the junction contained 11 bases not matched to a gene. In DNA form, the CDR3 reads TGTGCCAGCAGTGCCCACAGGGGCGCAACACCCTACGAGCAGTACTTC. Amino acid sequence: CASSAHRGATPYEQYF.

This clonotype was picked up a small number of times. The chain links TRBV2 to TRBJ1-2; 8 positions match TRBD1. Germline CDR1 is SNHLY and CDR2 is FYNNEI. The CDR3 is 15 amino acids. With 2 bases clipped from V and 7 bases from J, the junction kept 9 bases outside the gene matches. CDR3 sequence reads: CASSEWPGTGAGYTF. The DNA of the CDR3 is TGTGCCAGCAGTGAATGGCCCGGGACAGGTGCTGGCTACACCTTC. The full variable domain, with the rest looked up from reference TRBV2 and TRBJ1-2, is EPEVTQTPSHQVTQMGQEVILRCVPISNHLYFYWYRQILGQKVEFLVSFYNNEISEKSEIFDDQFSVERPDGSNFTLKIRSTKLEDSAMYFCASSEWPGTGAGYTFGSGTRLTVV.

This clonotype was found once. This chain links TRBV19 with TRBJ1-1; no clear D. CDR3 length: 12 amino acids. The V and J ends lost 2 bases and 7 bases respectively, with 8 bases between them. Germline V lookup: CDR1 LNHDA, CDR2 SQIVND (reference sequence). The CDR3 loop is CASSIKPGEAFF. The CDR3 DNA sequence: TGTGCCAGTAGTATAAAGCCGGGTGAAGCTTTCTTT.

This chain uses TRBV19 with TRBJ1-5; D gene uncertain. This CDR3 spans 16 amino acids. Germline V gives CDR1 LNHDA, CDR2 SQIVND (reference sequence). Trimming pared 4 bases from V and 7 bases from J, leaving 20 bases between. CDR3 sequence: CASSTDRAPSGQPQHF. The CDR3 nucleotides read TGTGCCAGTAGTACCGACCGGGCCCCAAGCGGGCAGCCCCAGCATTTT.

On this clonotype: A much larger clonotype is one base distant, so this may be a read error. The missing conserved phenylalanine or tryptophan at the end of this CDR3 makes a read error likely. The chain combines TRBV14 with TRBJ1-2; D is perhaps TRBD1 (6 bases). Trimming removed 1 base at V and 4 bases at J, with 13 bases between. From germline, CDR1 is SGHDN and CDR2 FVKESK. The CDR3 loop spans 15 amino acids. CDR3 sequence: CASSQGLGGAYGYTL. DNA for the CDR3: TGTGCCAGCAGCCAAGGCCTCGGGGGGGCCTATGGCTACACCCTC.

This rearrangement joins TRBV25-1 to TRBJ2-5; D possibly corresponds to TRBD1 (5 bases). The end of the DNA aligns better with TRBJ2-7, so the J call may be wrong. Germline V CDR1 and CDR2: MGHDK, SYGVNS. The CDR3 loop spans 14 amino acids. The DNA of the CDR3 is TGTGCCAGCAGCCGCCAGGGCACCCCCTACGAGCAGTACTTC. Translated: CASSRQGTPYEQYF.